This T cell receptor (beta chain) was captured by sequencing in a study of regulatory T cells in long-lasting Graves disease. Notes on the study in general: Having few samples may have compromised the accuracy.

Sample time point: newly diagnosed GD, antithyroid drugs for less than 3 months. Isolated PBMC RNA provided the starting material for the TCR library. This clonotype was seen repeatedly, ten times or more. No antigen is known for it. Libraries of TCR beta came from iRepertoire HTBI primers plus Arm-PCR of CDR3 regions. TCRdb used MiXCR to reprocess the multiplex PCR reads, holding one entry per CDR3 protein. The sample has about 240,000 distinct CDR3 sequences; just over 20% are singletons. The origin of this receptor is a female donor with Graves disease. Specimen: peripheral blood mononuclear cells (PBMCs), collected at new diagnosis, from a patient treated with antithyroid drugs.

The CDR3 reads CASSFDRANQPQHF. CDR3 nucleotides: TGTGCCAGCAGCTTCGACAGGGCAAATCAGCCCCAGCATTTT. V gene TRBV5-5 combines with J gene TRBJ1-5, with 7 bases fitting TRBD1. The V gene end was trimmed by 2 bases and the J gene end by 4 bases; junction bases not matched to a gene: 3. The CDR3 consists of 14 residues. Per the germline V gene, CDR1 is SGHKS and CDR2 is YYEKEE (reference sequence).